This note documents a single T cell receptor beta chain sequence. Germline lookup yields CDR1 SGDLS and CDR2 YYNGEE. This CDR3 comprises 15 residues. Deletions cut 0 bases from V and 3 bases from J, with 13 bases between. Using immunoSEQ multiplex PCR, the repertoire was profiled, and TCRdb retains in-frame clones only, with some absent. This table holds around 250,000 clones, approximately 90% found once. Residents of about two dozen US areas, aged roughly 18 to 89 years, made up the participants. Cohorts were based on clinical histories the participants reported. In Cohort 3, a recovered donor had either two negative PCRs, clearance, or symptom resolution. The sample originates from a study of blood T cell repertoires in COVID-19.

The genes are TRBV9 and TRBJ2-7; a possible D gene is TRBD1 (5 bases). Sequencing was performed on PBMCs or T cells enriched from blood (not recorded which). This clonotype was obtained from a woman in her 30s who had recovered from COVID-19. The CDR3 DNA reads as TGTGCCAGCAGCGTAGGTCTTGGGGCAGACTACGAGCAGTACTTC. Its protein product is CASSVGLGADYEQYF.